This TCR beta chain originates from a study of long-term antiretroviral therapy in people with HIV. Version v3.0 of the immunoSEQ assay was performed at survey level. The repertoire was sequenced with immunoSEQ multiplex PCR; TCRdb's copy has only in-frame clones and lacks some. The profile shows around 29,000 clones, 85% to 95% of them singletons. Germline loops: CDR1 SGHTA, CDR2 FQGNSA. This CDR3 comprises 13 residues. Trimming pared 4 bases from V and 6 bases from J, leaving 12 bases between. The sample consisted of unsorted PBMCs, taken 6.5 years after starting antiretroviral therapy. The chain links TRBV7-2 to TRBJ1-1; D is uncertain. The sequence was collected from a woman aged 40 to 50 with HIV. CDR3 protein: CASSSIESAEAFF. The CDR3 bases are TGTGCCAGCAGCTCCATCGAAAGCGCTGAAGCTTTCTTT.